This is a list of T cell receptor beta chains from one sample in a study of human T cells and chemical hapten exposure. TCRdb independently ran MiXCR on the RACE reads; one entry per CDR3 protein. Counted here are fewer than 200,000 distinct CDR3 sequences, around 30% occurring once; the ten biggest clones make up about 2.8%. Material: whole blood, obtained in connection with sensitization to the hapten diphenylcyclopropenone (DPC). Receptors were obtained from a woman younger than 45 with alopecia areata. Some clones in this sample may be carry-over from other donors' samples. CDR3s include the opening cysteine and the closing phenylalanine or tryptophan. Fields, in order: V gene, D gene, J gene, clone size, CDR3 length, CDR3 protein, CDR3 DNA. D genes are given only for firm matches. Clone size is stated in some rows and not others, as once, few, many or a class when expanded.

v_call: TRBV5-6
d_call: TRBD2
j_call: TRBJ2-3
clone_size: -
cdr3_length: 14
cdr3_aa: CASSVSGGRDTQYF
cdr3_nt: TGTGCCAGCAGCGTTAGCGGGGGCAGGGATACGCAGTATTTT

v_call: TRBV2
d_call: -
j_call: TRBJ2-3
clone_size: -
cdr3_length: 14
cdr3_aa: CASSDRSSTDTQYF
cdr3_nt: TGTGCCAGCAGCGATAGAAGTAGCACAGATACGCAGTATTTT

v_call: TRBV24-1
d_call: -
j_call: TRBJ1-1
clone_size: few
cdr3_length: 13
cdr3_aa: CATSDWKNTEAFF
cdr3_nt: TGTGCCACCAGTGATTGGAAGAACACTGAAGCTTTCTTT

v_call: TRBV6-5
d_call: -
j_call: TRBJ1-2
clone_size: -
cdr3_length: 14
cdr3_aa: CASSRGNGRYGYTF
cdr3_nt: TGTGCCAGCAGTAGGGGGAACGGGCGCTATGGCTACACCTTC

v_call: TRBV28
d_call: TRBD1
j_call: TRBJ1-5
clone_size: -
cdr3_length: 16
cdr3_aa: CASSPTGTGGHQPQHF
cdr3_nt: TGTGCCAGCAGCCCCACCGGGACAGGGGGCCATCAGCCCCAGCATTTT

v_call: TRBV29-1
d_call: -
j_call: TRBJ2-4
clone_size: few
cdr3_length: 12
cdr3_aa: CSVASLGNIQYF
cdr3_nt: TGCAGCGTAGCGAGCTTGGGGAACATTCAGTACTTC

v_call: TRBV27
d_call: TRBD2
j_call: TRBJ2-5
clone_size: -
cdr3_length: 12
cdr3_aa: CASRSGRETQYF
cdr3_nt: TGTGCCAGCCGAAGCGGGAGAGAGACCCAGTACTTC

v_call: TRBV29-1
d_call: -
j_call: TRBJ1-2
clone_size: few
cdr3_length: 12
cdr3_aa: CSVDWTENGYTF
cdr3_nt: TGCAGCGTGGATTGGACGGAGAATGGCTACACCTTC

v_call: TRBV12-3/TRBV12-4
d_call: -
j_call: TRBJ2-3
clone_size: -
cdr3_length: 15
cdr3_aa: CASRSGRTGTDTQYF
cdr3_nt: TGTGCCAGCAGGTCCGGGCGGACCGGCACAGATACGCAGTATTTT

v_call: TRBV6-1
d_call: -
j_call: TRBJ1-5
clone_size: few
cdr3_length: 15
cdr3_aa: CASSEARGGPRPQHF
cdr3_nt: TGTGCCAGCAGTGAAGCGCGCGGGGGGCCGCGACCCCAGCATTTT

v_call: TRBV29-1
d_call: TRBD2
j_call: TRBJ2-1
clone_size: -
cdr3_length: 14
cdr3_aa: CSVGWRGLGDEQFF
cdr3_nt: TGCAGCGTTGGTTGGCGGGGGTTGGGCGATGAGCAGTTCTTC

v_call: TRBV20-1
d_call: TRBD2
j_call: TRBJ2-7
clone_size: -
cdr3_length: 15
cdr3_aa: CSASRASGGLYEQYF
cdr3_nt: TGCAGTGCTAGTCGAGCTAGCGGGGGGTTGTACGAGCAGTACTTC

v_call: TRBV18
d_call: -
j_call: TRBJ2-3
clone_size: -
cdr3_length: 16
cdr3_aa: CASSPSALVSMDTQYF
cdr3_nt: TGTGCCAGCTCACCCAGTGCACTAGTTTCTATGGATACGCAGTATTTT

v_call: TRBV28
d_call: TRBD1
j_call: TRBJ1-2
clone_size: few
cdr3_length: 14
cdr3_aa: CASRKGTGGLGYTF
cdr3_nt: TGTGCCAGCAGAAAAGGGACAGGGGGCCTTGGCTACACCTTC

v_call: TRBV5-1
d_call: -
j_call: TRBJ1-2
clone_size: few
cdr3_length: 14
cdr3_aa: CASSLGDRDYGYTF
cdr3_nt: TGCGCCAGCAGCTTGGGAGACAGAGACTATGGCTACACCTTC

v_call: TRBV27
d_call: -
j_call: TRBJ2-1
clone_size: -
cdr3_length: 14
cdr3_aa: CASSLQAGQGEQFF
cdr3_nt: TGTGCCAGCAGTTTACAAGCGGGGCAGGGGGAGCAGTTCTTC

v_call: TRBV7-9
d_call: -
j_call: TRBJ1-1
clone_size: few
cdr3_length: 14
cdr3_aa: CASSLGGANTEAFF
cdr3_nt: TGTGCCAGCAGCTTAGGGGGGGCGAACACTGAAGCTTTCTTT